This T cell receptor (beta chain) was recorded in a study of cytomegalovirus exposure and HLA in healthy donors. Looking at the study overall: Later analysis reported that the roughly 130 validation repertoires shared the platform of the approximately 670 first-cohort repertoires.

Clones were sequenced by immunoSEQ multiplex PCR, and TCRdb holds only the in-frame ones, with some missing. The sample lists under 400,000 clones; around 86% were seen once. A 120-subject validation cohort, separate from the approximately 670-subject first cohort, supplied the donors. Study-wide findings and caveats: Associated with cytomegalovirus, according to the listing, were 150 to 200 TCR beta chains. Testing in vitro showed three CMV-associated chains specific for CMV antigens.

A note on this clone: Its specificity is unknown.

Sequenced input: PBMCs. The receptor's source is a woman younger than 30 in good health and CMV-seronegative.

The CDR3 loop reads CASSPNPEEGLNTEAFF. The CDR3 region has the DNA TGTGCCAGCAGCCCCAACCCGGAGGAAGGTTTGAACACTGAAGCTTTCTTT. The chain recombines TRBV25-1 with TRBJ1-1; the D is unclear. The V and J ends lost 6 bases and 0 bases respectively, with 20 bases between them. The CDR3 spans 17 residues. CDR1 and CDR2 from the germline V gene are MGHDK and SYGVNS.